The next 24 T cell receptor beta chains were all read from a single sample in a study of T-cell memory formation after mild COVID-19 (dated by TCRdb to the early 2020s). Libraries were made using 5' RACE. The reads were generated on an Illumina NovaSeq 6000. TCRdb redid the processing of the public reads, applying fastp at Q25 and MiXCR, and retained in-frame beta chains. Every distinct CDR3 protein forms one entry, paired with its most common genes and DNA. The sample table lists some 300,000 distinct CDR3 sequences, under 25% of them with a count of one. Of the sample, approximately 22% is held by the ten largest clones. The specimen sequenced was PBMCs or a T cell subset sorted from them (not recorded which). The origin of the receptors is a man aged 18 to 29 who had mild COVID-19 (a few samples of this study predate the infection). The sample titles of this study are shuffled in the database, so cell type and time point are left out; the donor was told from shared clones.

V and J are TRBV7-3 and TRBJ2-3; D ambiguous. The CDR3 has 12 residues. Germline V gives CDR1 SGHTA, CDR2 FQGTGA. V lost 2 bases, J lost 5 bases, and 5 bases lay in between. This CDR3 is CASSLPGDTQYF. Written as DNA, the CDR3 is TGTGCCAGCAGCTTACCAGGAGATACGCAGTATTTT.

The CDR3 sequence is CASSKAGFKNIQYF. The CDR3 DNA reads TGTGCCAGCAGCAAAGCGGGTTTCAAAAACATTCAGTACTTC. The chain carries TRBV7-2 and TRBJ2-4; the D gene is possibly TRBD2 (6 bases). V gave up 5 bases and J gave up 3 bases, with 11 bases separating them. The CDR3 spans 14 residues. The V gene's germline CDR1 is SGHTA and CDR2 FQGNSA. The whole variable domain, filled in from reference TRBV7-2 and TRBJ2-4, reads GAGVSQSPSNKVTEKGKDVELRCDPISGHTALYWYRQSLGQGLEFLIYFQGNSAPDKSGLPSDRFSAERTGGSVSTLTIQRTQQEDSAVYLCASSKAGFKNIQYFGAGTRLSVL.

The table lists this clonotype with a few counts. The V and J genes are TRBV9 and TRBJ2-4, with TRBD2 matching 14 bases. The V gene's germline CDR1 is SGDLS and CDR2 YYNGEE. V gave up 0 bases and J gave up 7 bases; unmatched junction bases: 3. The CDR3 length is 16 residues. CDR3 coding DNA: TGTGCCAGCAGCGTAGGACTAGCGGGGGGGCTGAACATTCAGTACTTC. It specifies CASSVGLAGGLNIQYF.

V usage is TRBV5-4 and J usage is TRBJ2-2; D is possibly TRBD1 (6 bases). CDR3 size: 15 residues. Trimming left V 1 base short and J 4 bases short, with 11 bases between. Germline CDR1 is SGHNT and CDR2 is YYREEE (reference sequence). In nucleotides, the CDR3 is TGTGCCAGCAGCTTGCAGGGGCCAAGCACCGGGGAGCTGTTTTTT. Residues: CASSLQGPSTGELFF. Combining the CDR3 with reference TRBV5-4 and TRBJ2-2 gives the whole variable domain ETGVTQSPTHLIKTRGQQVTLRCSSQSGHNTVSWYQQALGQGPQFIFQYYREEENGRGNFPPRFSGLQFPNYSSELNVNALELDDSALYLCASSLQGPSTGELFFGEGSRLTVL.

The chain carries TRBV3-1 and TRBJ2-3; TRBD2 agrees at 13 bases. The CDR3 runs to 18 residues. Germline-derived CDR1 and CDR2 are LGHDT and YNNKEL (reference sequence). The V and J ends lost 4 bases and 5 bases, in that order; junction bases with no gene match: 12. The CDR3 nucleotides read TGTGCCAGCAGCCCCACGTCGACTAGCGGGGGGACTCAAGATACGCAGTATTTT. The encoded protein is CASSPTSTSGGTQDTQYF.

The chain is built from TRBV3-1 and TRBJ1-1; D ambiguous. Trimming left V 4 bases short and J 7 bases short, with 13 bases between. From germline, CDR1 is LGHDT and CDR2 YNNKEL (reference sequence). This CDR3 has 13 residues. The CDR3 sequence is CASSRPVLGEAFF. CDR3 coding DNA: TGTGCCAGCAGCCGGCCCGTACTGGGTGAAGCTTTCTTT.

This clonotype occurred a few times. The chain links TRBV18 to TRBJ1-1, with D perhaps TRBD1 (5 bases). The CDR3 consists of 15 residues. The germline gives CDR1 KGHSH, CDR2 LQKENI. The V end was cut by 3 bases, the J end by 5 bases, with 16 bases between. The CDR3 sequence: CASSPNIRGRTEAFF. The DNA for the CDR3 is TGTGCCAGCTCACCGAACATCCGGGGGAGGACTGAAGCTTTCTTT.

Of note for this clonotype: This may arise from a read error, as a much more abundant clone is one base away. The CDR3 DNA sequence: TGCGCCAGCAGCGCAGCGGGGAGCTCCTACGAGAAGTACTTC. Translated: CASSAAGSSYEKYF. V and J are TRBV5-1 and TRBJ2-7, with 7 bases that match TRBD2. Germline CDR1 is SGHRS and CDR2 is YFSETQ. CDR3 size: 14 residues.

This clonotype was seen a single time. The gene calls are TRBV9 and TRBJ1-6, with 11 bases fitting TRBD1. V lost 4 bases, J lost 1 base, and 10 bases stayed unmatched. This CDR3 is built from 19 residues. CDR1 and CDR2 from the germline V gene are SGDLS and YYNGEE. The CDR3 sequence is CASSPFLGTGGSYNSPLHF. CDR3 coding DNA: TGTGCCAGCAGCCCCTTCCTAGGGACAGGGGGATCCTATAATTCACCCCTCCACTTT.

There are a few counts of this clonotype. The V and J genes are TRBV4-2 and TRBJ1-1; D is possibly TRBD1 (5 bases). V was cut by 0 bases and J by 7 bases, with 12 bases left in between. Germline-derived CDR1 and CDR2 are LGHNA and YNFKEQ. This CDR3 comprises 14 residues. CDR3 residues: CASSQDSGLGEAFF. The CDR3 DNA reads TGTGCCAGCAGCCAAGATTCAGGGTTGGGTGAAGCTTTCTTT.

The gene calls are TRBV4-3 and TRBJ2-1, with 8 bases lining up with TRBD1. Germline CDR1 reads LGHNA; CDR2 reads YSLEER. V lost 5 bases and J lost 1; bases outside the gene matches: 4. This CDR3 spans 15 amino acids. DNA of the CDR3: TGCGCCAGCAGCTACAACAGGGGGTCCTACAATGAGCAGTTCTTC. Its translation is CASSYNRGSYNEQFF.

This clonotype was recorded a few times. The chain employs TRBV12-3 or TRBV12-4 and TRBJ1-1; 7 bases agree with TRBD1. J lost 4 bases, V lost 5 bases, and 7 bases had no gene match. The length of the CDR3 is 14 residues. CDR3 nucleotide sequence: TGTGCCAGCAGTCTGACCTGGACAGGCACTGAAGCTTTCTTT. It yields the protein CASSLTWTGTEAFF.

In this sample, this clonotype turned up many times. This chain connects TRBV7-9 to TRBJ2-2, with D perhaps matching TRBD1 (5 bases). Trimming pared 5 bases from V and 3 bases from J, leaving 7 bases between. This CDR3 has 13 amino acids. CDR1 SEHNR and CDR2 FQNEAQ come from the germline V gene (reference sequence). The CDR3 protein is CASSLQDTGELFF. The CDR3 DNA sequence: TGTGCCAGCAGCCTACAGGACACCGGGGAGCTGTTTTTT.

The rearrangement links TRBV12-3 or TRBV12-4 to TRBJ2-1, with D unresolved. This CDR3 spans 10 amino acids. V was cut by 5 bases and J by 14 bases, with 10 bases left in between. The CDR3 region is CASSPAEEFF. CDR3 nucleotide sequence: TGTGCCAGCAGTCCCGCAGAGGAGTTCTTC.

The chain links TRBV5-6 to TRBJ2-7; 7 bases align to TRBD1. Per germline, CDR1 SGHDT and CDR2 YYEEEE. The V gene end was trimmed by 0 bases and the J gene end by 2 bases; junction bases not matched to a gene: 5. The CDR3 is 15 residues long. The CDR3 region is CASSLEQTGPYEQYF. CDR3 bases: TGTGCCAGCAGCTTGGAACAGACAGGGCCCTACGAGCAGTACTTC.

The V and J genes are TRBV20-1 and TRBJ2-7; 9 bases are a match to TRBD2. Germline V CDR1 and CDR2: DFQATT, SNEGSKA (reference sequence). The CDR3 covers 15 residues. The V and J ends lost 1 base and 4 bases, in that order; junction bases with no gene match: 8. As DNA, the CDR3 is TGCAGTGCTAGAGCGTCTAGCGGGGTGTGGTACGAGCAGTACTTC. Translating gives CSARASSGVWYEQYF.

The gene calls are TRBV18 and TRBJ1-1; 9 positions agree with TRBD1. The V segment lost 3 bases and the J segment 6 bases; nucleotides outside the gene matches: 5. CDR1 is KGHSH and CDR2 is LQKENI in the germline V gene. The CDR3 covers 14 residues. The CDR3: CASSPTGGDAEAFF. The DNA of the CDR3 is TGTGCCAGCTCACCGACAGGGGGGGACGCTGAAGCTTTCTTT.

This clonotype occurred a few times. The chain couples TRBV4-1 to TRBJ1-2, with TRBD1 matching 7 bases. The V segment lost 0 bases and the J segment 7 bases; nucleotides outside the gene matches: 11. From germline, CDR1 is MGHRA and CDR2 YSYEKL. The CDR3 runs 16 residues. DNA for the CDR3: TGCGCCAGCAGCCAAGATTGGAGGGGGCTCGCTATTGGCTACACCTTC. It yields the protein CASSQDWRGLAIGYTF.

The chain couples TRBV7-2 to TRBJ1-3; D gene ambiguous. The CDR3 loop spans 16 amino acids. The V end lost 2 bases, the J end lost 4 bases, and 15 bases lay between the germline ends. CDR1 is SGHTA, CDR2 FQGNSA, per germline. CDR3 loop: CASSLSGGREGNTIYF. DNA for the CDR3: TGTGCCAGCAGCTTATCGGGCGGCAGAGAAGGAAACACCATATATTTT.

The V call is TRBV7-6, the J call TRBJ2-3; D is ambiguous. Trimming shortened V by 5 bases and J by 7 bases, and 19 bases separated the two germline ends. The CDR3 has 15 residues. Germline loops: CDR1 SGHVS, CDR2 FNYEAQ. The CDR3: CASSPRVRTANTQYF. The CDR3 coding sequence is TGTGCCAGCAGCCCAAGGGTCCGCACAGCCAATACGCAGTATTTT.

The J gene is TRBJ2-3, the V gene TRBV7-2; D is perhaps TRBD1 or TRBD2 (5 bases each). V lost 5 bases, J lost 4 bases, and 13 bases lay in between. The CDR3 sequence is 14 residues long. The germline V gene has CDR1 SGHTA and CDR2 FQGNSA. CDR3 region: CASSPGPGSDTQYF. The CDR3 DNA follows: TGTGCCAGCAGCCCGGGGCCAGGGTCAGATACGCAGTATTTT.

This chain links TRBV6-5 with TRBJ1-6, with D unresolved. The CDR3 is 12 amino acids. V was pared by 6 bases and J by 9 bases, with 9 bases between. Germline CDR1 is MNHEY and CDR2 is SVGAGI. This CDR3 reads CASRIRSSPLHF. The CDR3 DNA sequence: TGTGCCAGCAGGATCAGGAGTTCACCCCTCCACTTT.

This clonotype has a handful of counts. This chain links TRBV5-1 with TRBJ1-1; D gene ambiguous. This CDR3 spans 15 amino acids. Germline CDR1 SGHRS, CDR2 YFSETQ. Trimming stripped 3 bases from V and 0 bases from J, with 12 bases between. This CDR3 is CASSSQADLNTEAFF. The CDR3 DNA follows: TGCGCCAGCAGCTCCCAAGCAGATCTGAACACTGAAGCTTTCTTT.

The rearrangement links TRBV18 to TRBJ2-7; D gene ambiguous. V was clipped by 3 bases and J by 2 bases, with 8 bases between them. The CDR3 runs to 13 residues. In germline, CDR1 is KGHSH, CDR2 LQKENI. In nucleotides, the CDR3 is TGTGCCAGCTCACCCACTCCCCCCTACGAGCAGTACGTC. Translating it yields CASSPTPPYEQYV.